The 9 T cell receptor beta chains below were found in one sample sequenced in a study of CXCR3-negative and CXCR3-positive naive CD8 T cells. Libraries were UMI-labeled 5' RACE TRB cDNA. TCRdb re-called the 5' RACE reads and shows each CDR3 protein once, DNA omitted. The sample totals 90,000 to 100,000 distinct CDR3 sequences; its top ten clones hold around 1.8%. The sample was naive CXCR3- CD8+ T cells from blood. Sample subset: CD45RO-CCR7+CD27+CD95- naive CD8+ T cells lacking CXCR3 (TNR3-). Source of these receptors: a human donor in good health. Some clones in this sample may be carry-over from other donors' samples.

This rearrangement joins TRBV29-1 to TRBJ2-1. CDR1 SQVTM and CDR2 ANQGSEA come from the germline V gene. The CDR3 spans 12 residues. This CDR3 reads CSVEADRNEQFF.

This chain links TRBV5-6 with TRBJ2-2; TCRdb returns TRBD1, unconfirmable since there is no DNA. Per the germline V gene, CDR1 is SGHDT and CDR2 is YYEEEE. The CDR3 is 16 residues long. CDR3 loop: CASSLVARVTTGELFF.

This chain connects TRBV7-9 to TRBJ2-1; the TCRdb D gene call, TRBD1, has no DNA to confirm it. The V gene's germline CDR1 is SEHNR and CDR2 FQNEAQ (reference sequence). CDR3 size: 13 residues. The CDR3 sequence: CASSLGSGNEQFF.

The V and J genes are TRBV29-1 and TRBJ2-7; TCRdb's D call, TRBD1, is unchecked because there is no DNA. The CDR3 spans 13 residues. Looked up from germline, CDR1 is SQVTM and CDR2 is ANQGSEA. The CDR3 protein is CSVEGWGSYEQYF.

The chain has TRBV12-3 or TRBV12-4 and TRBJ2-3; TCRdb's D call of TRBD2 is untestable without DNA. This CDR3 region has 14 residues. CDR3 loop: CASSPSGGFGTQYF.

The CDR3 loop reads CSVEDGQGRAGELFF. The genes are TRBV29-1 and TRBJ2-2; TCRdb's D gene call, TRBD1, goes unchecked for lack of DNA. This CDR3 contains 15 residues. CDR1 is SQVTM, CDR2 ANQGSEA, per germline.

The chain carries TRBV7-9 and TRBJ2-3; lacking DNA, the TRBD2 call made by TCRdb goes unchecked. Germline CDR1 and CDR2: SEHNR and FQNEAQ (reference sequence). The CDR3 has 16 amino acids. CDR3 sequence reads: CASSPRQATSTDTQYF.

The gene calls are TRBV29-1 and TRBJ2-1. Germline CDR1 and CDR2: SQVTM and ANQGSEA. The CDR3 extends over 14 amino acids. The CDR3 here is CSVEETGPYNEQFF.

The chain links TRBV6-2 or TRBV6-3 to TRBJ2-1; the TCRdb D gene call, TRBD1, has no DNA to confirm it. Germline V gene lookup returns CDR1 MNHEY and CDR2 SVGEGT. The CDR3 covers 15 residues. CDR3 sequence: CASSYSIDAPNEQFF.